Presented here are 24 T cell receptor beta chains from one specimen sequenced in a study of T and B cells in COVID-19 patients. From blood, about 230-500 ng of genomic DNA served as TRB template. Multiplex PCR with BIOMED2 TRB-A/B primer pools amplified TRB rearrangements. TCRdb reanalysed the multiplex PCR reads using MiXCR and keeps one entry per CDR3 protein. Of more than 12,000 distinct CDR3 sequences listed, around 30% are singletons. Material for sequencing was blood. All receptors come from a human donor who had recovered from COVID-19.

This clonotype was observed a few times. The V and J genes are TRBV7-6 and TRBJ1-4, with D hard to call. The germline CDR1 and CDR2 sequences are SGHVS and FNYEAQ. The CDR3 is 15 residues long. The V end lost 5 bases, the J end lost 0 bases, and 10 bases lay between the germline ends. CDR3 protein: CASSRSGPTNEKLFF. For the CDR3, the DNA is TGTGCCAGCAGCCGAAGTGGCCCAACTAATGAAAAACTGTTTTTT.

In this sample, this clonotype turned up a few times. The rearrangement uses TRBV6-2 or TRBV6-3 and TRBJ2-7; D uncertain. Germline values: CDR1 MNHEY, CDR2 SVGEGT. This CDR3 has 13 residues. Deletions cut 6 bases from V and 3 bases from J, with 12 bases between. CDR3 residues: CASRKSPNYEQYF. CDR3 coding DNA: TGTGCCAGCAGAAAATCCCCGAACTACGAGCAGTACTTC.

This rearrangement joins TRBV5-6 to TRBJ1-4; the D is unclear. V lost 1 base, J lost 4 bases, and 14 bases lay in between. CDR3 length equals 16 residues. Germline V gives CDR1 SGHDT, CDR2 YYEEEE. CDR3 sequence reads: CASSLRQRQHNEKLFF. The CDR3 nucleotides are TGTGCCAGCAGCTTGCGCCAGCGGCAACATAATGAAAAACTGTTTTTT.

The chain links TRBV6-5 to TRBJ1-6; 10 nucleotides line up with TRBD1. The CDR3 consists of 15 residues. The ends lost 6 bases at V and 7 bases at J; junction bases unmatched: 6. The germline V gene encodes CDR1 MNHEY and CDR2 SVGAGI. Here the CDR3 reads CASRSPGQGNSPLHF. CDR3 DNA sequence: TGTGCCAGCAGGTCTCCGGGACAGGGGAATTCACCCCTCCACTTT.

In the case of this clonotype: Mismatch with germline at one junction end may stem from a read error. The gene calls are TRBV5-6 and TRBJ1-1; D is uncertain. The CDR3 runs 15 residues. The germline gives CDR1 SGHDT, CDR2 YYEEEE. The CDR3 DNA sequence: TGCGCCAGCAGCTTGGTTAAGGGCGGAGACACTGAAGCTTTCTTT. Amino acid sequence: CASSLVKGGDTEAFF.

This clonotype was counted a few times. The chain carries TRBV5-4 and TRBJ1-6, with 7 nucleotides matching TRBD1. V trimming: 4 bases; J trimming: 5 bases; junction bases outside the gene matches: 6. In germline, CDR1 is SGHNT, CDR2 YYREEE (reference sequence). CDR3 size: 15 residues. Here the CDR3 DNA reads TGTGCCAGCAGCCGGCCGACAGGGAATAATTCACCCCTCCACTTT. It encodes CASSRPTGNNSPLHF.

The rearrangement links TRBV12-3 or TRBV12-4 to TRBJ1-1; no reliable D call. This CDR3 is 14 amino acids long. The V end lost 3 bases, the J end lost 8 bases, and 16 bases lay between the germline ends. This CDR3 is CASSFTAPEWEAFF. For the CDR3, the DNA is TGTGCCAGCAGTTTCACAGCCCCTGAATGGGAAGCTTTCTTT.

The gene calls are TRBV27 and TRBJ1-5; tentative D call: TRBD1 (6 bases). The CDR3 runs 15 residues. Germline CDR1 is MNHEY and CDR2 is SMNVEV (reference sequence). Trimming took 0 bases from V and 6 from J, leaving 12 bases between them. The CDR3 loop reads CASSLSGGISQPQHF. CDR3 bases: TGTGCCAGCAGTTTATCAGGGGGGATAAGTCAGCCCCAGCATTTT.

The rearrangement joins TRBV6-5 to TRBJ2-7, with D perhaps matching TRBD2 (5 bases). Germline values: CDR1 MNHEY, CDR2 SVGAGI. V was cut by 8 bases and J by 4 bases, with 15 bases left in between. CDR3 size: 13 residues. The CDR3 DNA reads TGTGCCAGCGGTGGCAGGACTCTTTACGAGCAGTACTTC. It encodes CASGGRTLYEQYF.

This chain links TRBV4-1 with TRBJ2-7; 10 nucleotides match TRBD2. V lost 0 bases to trimming and J lost 5 bases; unmatched junction nucleotides: 10. CDR1 and CDR2 (germline): MGHRA, YSYEKL. CDR3 length: 17 amino acids. The CDR3 spells CASSQDSPSGGRDEQYF. The DNA of the CDR3 is TGCGCCAGCAGCCAAGATAGTCCTAGCGGGGGCCGCGACGAGCAGTACTTC.

This clonotype has only a few counts. The rearrangement joins TRBV30 to TRBJ2-5; 10 bases fit TRBD2. The CDR3 loop spans 15 amino acids. Unmatched junction bases numbered 3, after V lost 2 bases and J lost 0 bases. Germline V gene lookup returns CDR1 GTSNPN and CDR2 SVGIG (reference sequence). The CDR3 here is CAWSRLAGDQETQYF. CDR3 DNA: TGTGCCTGGAGTAGGCTAGCGGGGGACCAAGAGACCCAGTACTTC.

The chain has TRBV5-6 and TRBJ2-1; D is ambiguous. The CDR3 sequence is 14 residues long. The germline gives CDR1 SGHDT, CDR2 YYEEEE. V was pared by 9 bases and J by 1 base, with 14 bases between. DNA of the CDR3: TGTGCCACCAGACCCCTAACTTCCTACAATGAGCAGTTCTTC. This sequence encodes CATRPLTSYNEQFF.

The chain uses TRBV27 and TRBJ2-7, with no clear D. Looked up from germline, CDR1 is MNHEY and CDR2 is SMNVEV (reference sequence). Trimming removed 2 bases from V and 6 bases from J, with 11 bases in between. The CDR3 totals 13 residues. The CDR3, as DNA: TGTGCCAGCAGTTTAAATCAATTCGGCGAGCAGTACTTC. As protein: CASSLNQFGEQYF.

This clonotype was found a few times. The V gene is TRBV5-5, the J gene TRBJ1-4; D gene ambiguous. The CDR3 has 13 amino acids. The V gene's germline CDR1 is SGHKS and CDR2 YYEKEE (reference sequence). Trimming pared 0 bases from V and 4 bases from J, leaving 4 bases between. CDR3 sequence reads: CASSLGGNEKLFF. The CDR3 region has the DNA TGTGCCAGCAGCTTGGGGGGTAATGAAAAACTGTTTTTT.

This clonotype was counted a few times. This chain connects TRBV7-9 to TRBJ2-1; the match to TRBD1 covers 10 bases. V gave up 5 bases and J gave up 8 bases; unmatched junction bases: 9. CDR1 and CDR2 from the germline V gene are SEHNR and FQNEAQ (reference sequence). This CDR3 contains 15 residues. CDR3 loop: CASSPPTGGFDEQFF. Here the CDR3 DNA reads TGTGCCAGCAGCCCCCCGACAGGGGGCTTCGATGAGCAGTTCTTC.

With regard to this clonotype: The junction does not match germline at one end; this may be a read error. The chain links TRBV5-6 to TRBJ2-1; D is perhaps TRBD1 (5 bases). CDR3 length: 13 residues. The germline gives CDR1 SGHDT, CDR2 YYEEEE. The DNA for the CDR3 is TGCGCCAGCAGCTCGAGAAGGGGTTATGAGCAGTTCTTC. Amino acids: CASSSRRGYEQFF. Using reference TRBV5-6 and TRBJ2-1 for the parts outside the CDR3, the full variable domain is DAGVTQSPTHLIKTRGQQVTLRCSPKSGHDTVSWYQQALGQGPQFIFQYYEEEERQRGNFPDRFSGHQFPNYSSELNVNALLLGDSALYLCASSSRRGYEQFFGPGTRLTVL.

This clonotype is classed as medium-sized (0.01 to 0.1%). The chain uses TRBV27 and TRBJ2-7, with 7 bases identical to TRBD2. The CDR3 runs 14 residues. Germline V CDR1 and CDR2: MNHEY, SMNVEV (reference sequence). V lost 5 bases and J lost 4; bases outside the gene matches: 8. DNA of the CDR3: TGTGCCAGCAGTGGCGGGCTAGCGGCTTACGAGCAGTACTTC. Translating it yields CASSGGLAAYEQYF.

The chain is built from TRBV7-2 and TRBJ2-1, with D maybe TRBD1 (6 bases). CDR1 and CDR2 from the germline V gene are SGHTA and FQGNSA. This CDR3 has 15 residues. The V end was cut by 5 bases, the J end by 0 bases, with 11 bases between. The CDR3 spells CASSRDRFSYNEQFF. CDR3 DNA: TGTGCCAGCAGCCGAGACAGGTTCTCCTACAATGAGCAGTTCTTC. Drawing the rest from reference TRBV7-2 and TRBJ2-1, the complete variable domain is GAGVSQSPSNKVTEKGKDVELRCDPISGHTALYWYRQSLGQGLEFLIYFQGNSAPDKSGLPSDRFSAERTGGSVSTLTIQRTQQEDSAVYLCASSRDRFSYNEQFFGPGTRLTVL.

The genes are TRBV18 and TRBJ1-1, with D uncertain. Per the germline V gene, CDR1 is KGHSH and CDR2 is LQKENI. The V end was cut by 2 bases, the J end by 5 bases, with 3 bases between. The CDR3 runs to 11 residues. The DNA for the CDR3 is TGTGCCAGCTCACCAAAGACTGAAGCTTTCTTT. This sequence encodes CASSPKTEAFF.

With regard to this clonotype: A much larger clone differs by one base, so this may be a read error. This sequence joins TRBV27 and TRBJ2-7; D perhaps matches TRBD2 (6 bases). CDR1 and CDR2 (germline): MNHEY, SMNVEV (reference sequence). V lost 3 bases, J lost 3 bases, and 9 bases lay in between. CDR3 length: 13 residues. The CDR3 coding sequence is TGTGCCAGCAGTTTGGACGGGGGCTACGAGCAGTACTTC. This codes for CASSLDGGYEQYF.

This clonotype was observed at least ten times. J is TRBJ2-7 and V is TRBV5-3; D gene ambiguous. TRBV5-3 qualifies as an ORF whose function is uncertain. V lost 6 bases to trimming and J lost 6 bases, with 7 bases between them. The CDR3 covers 10 residues. CDR3 bases: TGTGCCAGAACCCCAGCCGAGCAGTACTTC. Its translation: CARTPAEQYF.

The chain uses TRBV30 and TRBJ1-2; no definite D call. V dropped 4 bases and J dropped 0 bases, with 15 bases sitting between them. The CDR3 totals 15 residues. Germline lookup yields CDR1 GTSNPN and CDR2 SVGIG (reference sequence). The CDR3 spells CAWTPRGASNYGYTF. The CDR3 DNA follows: TGTGCCTGGACCCCTCGAGGAGCCTCTAACTATGGCTACACCTTC.

Judged by abundance, this clonotype is medium-sized. V and J are TRBV6-1 and TRBJ2-2; D might be TRBD1 (5 bases). The germline V gene has CDR1 MNHNS and CDR2 SASEGT. Trimming removed 4 bases from V and 9 bases from J, with 12 bases in between. The CDR3 sequence is 13 residues long. The CDR3 DNA sequence: TGTGCCAGCAGTGCCAGACAGTATTGGGAGCTGTTTTTT. Its translation is CASSARQYWELFF.

This clonotype showed up many times. The V gene is TRBV19, the J gene TRBJ1-5; weak D call: TRBD1 (5 bases). The germline gives CDR1 LNHDA, CDR2 SQIVND (reference sequence). The CDR3 extends over 13 amino acids. This CDR3 is CATARVSNQPQHF. The CDR3, as DNA: TGTGCGACAGCCCGAGTCAGCAATCAGCCCCAGCATTTT.